These 7 T cell receptor beta chains were all obtained from the same sample, sequenced in a study of T cell responses to AZD1222 COVID-19 vaccine. TCRdb's table, derived via immunoSEQ multiplex PCR, lists solely in-frame clones and lacks some. The sample lists about 86,000 clones; about nine tenths were seen once. The sequences come from peripheral blood, collected 28 days after the second AZD1222 dose. These TCRs come from an adult who received the AZD1222 COVID-19 vaccine.

The chain couples TRBV7-9 to TRBJ2-3; possible D gene TRBD1, 6 bases. This CDR3 is 13 amino acids long. Germline V gene data show CDR1 as SEHNR and CDR2 as FQNEAQ (reference sequence). V was trimmed by 5 bases and J by 4 bases, leaving 10 bases between them. The CDR3 region is CASSPQGSDTQYF. The DNA of the CDR3 is TGTGCCAGCAGCCCCCAGGGGTCAGATACGCAGTATTTT.

The chain is built from TRBV5-1 and TRBJ1-1; tentative D call: TRBD1 (5 bases). The CDR3 runs to 15 residues. Germline lookup yields CDR1 SGHRS and CDR2 YFSETQ. Trimming cost V 0 bases and J 0 bases, with 9 bases left between them. CDR3 amino acids: CASSLATGLNTEAFF. DNA for the CDR3: TGCGCCAGCAGCTTGGCGACGGGGCTGAACACTGAAGCTTTCTTT. Drawing the rest from reference TRBV5-1 and TRBJ1-1, the complete variable domain is KAGVTQTPRYLIKTRGQQVTLSCSPISGHRSVSWYQQTPGQGLQFLFEYFSETQRNKGNFPGRFSGRQFSNSRSEMNVSTLELGDSALYLCASSLATGLNTEAFFGQGTRLTVV.

The chain joins TRBV4-2 to TRBJ2-7; D remains unclear. There are 13 residues in the CDR3. Per germline, CDR1 LGHNA and CDR2 YNFKEQ. The V end lost 9 bases, the J end lost 2 bases, and 14 bases lay between the germline ends. In DNA, the CDR3 is TGTGCCAGTAACCAGGCAGGCACCTACGAGCAGTACTTC. Translation: CASNQAGTYEQYF.

Here the CDR3 DNA reads TGTGCCACCAGCAGAGATCAGGTACTGGAGGACTATGGCTACACCTTC. This gives the protein CATSRDQVLEDYGYTF. The chain links TRBV15 to TRBJ1-2; no definite D call. This CDR3 has 16 residues. Germline CDR1 is LNHNV and CDR2 is YYDKDF (reference sequence). Trimming stripped 0 bases from V and 3 bases from J, with 14 bases between. The whole variable domain, remainder taken from reference TRBV15 and TRBJ1-2, is DAMVIQNPRYQVTQFGKPVTLSCSQTLNHNVMYWYQQKSSQAPKLLFHYYDKDFNNEADTPDNFQSRRPNTSFCFLDIRSPGLGDTAMYLCATSRDQVLEDYGYTFGSGTRLTVV.

V is TRBV11-2 and J is TRBJ2-1, with D possibly matching TRBD1 (5 bases). Trimming removed 1 base from V and 4 bases from J, with 11 bases in between. CDR3 length equals 15 residues. Germline assignment: CDR1 SGHAT and CDR2 FQNNGV. The CDR3 DNA is TGTGCCAGCAGCTTAGGGAGCCCAGGGTACAATGAGCAGTTCTTC. Its protein product is CASSLGSPGYNEQFF.

The chain couples TRBV28 to TRBJ1-1; 8 bases are shared with TRBD1. With 7 bases clipped from V and 0 bases from J, the junction kept 13 bases outside the gene matches. The CDR3 covers 17 residues. Germline CDR1 and CDR2: MDHEN and SYDVKM. The CDR3: CASTPWPGGLMNTEAFF. CDR3 DNA: TGTGCCAGCACCCCTTGGCCAGGGGGCTTAATGAACACTGAAGCTTTCTTT.

CDR3 sequence reads: CASSYSTDYGNQPQHF. In DNA form, the CDR3 reads TGTGCCAGCAGTTACTCGACAGATTATGGCAATCAGCCCCAGCATTTT. V usage is TRBV6-6 and J usage is TRBJ1-5; D possibly corresponds to TRBD1 (5 bases). Germline V gene data show CDR1 as MNHNY and CDR2 as SVGAGI (reference sequence). Trimming took off 0 bases at V and 2 bases at J, with 11 bases between the two ends. This CDR3 spans 16 amino acids.